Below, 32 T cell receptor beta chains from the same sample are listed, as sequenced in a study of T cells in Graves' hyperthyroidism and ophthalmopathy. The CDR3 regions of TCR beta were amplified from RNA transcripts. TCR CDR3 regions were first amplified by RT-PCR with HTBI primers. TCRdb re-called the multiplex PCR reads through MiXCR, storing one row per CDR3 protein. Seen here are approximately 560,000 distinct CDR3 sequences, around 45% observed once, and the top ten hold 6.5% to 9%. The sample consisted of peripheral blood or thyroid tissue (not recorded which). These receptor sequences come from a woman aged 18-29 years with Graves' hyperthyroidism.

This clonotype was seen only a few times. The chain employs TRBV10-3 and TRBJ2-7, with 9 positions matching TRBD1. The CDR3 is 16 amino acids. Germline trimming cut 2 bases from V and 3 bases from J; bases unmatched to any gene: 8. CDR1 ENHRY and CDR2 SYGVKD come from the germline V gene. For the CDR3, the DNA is TGTGCCATCAGTGAGAACCGGGACAGGGACTTCTACGAGCAGTACTTC. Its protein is CAISENRDRDFYEQYF.

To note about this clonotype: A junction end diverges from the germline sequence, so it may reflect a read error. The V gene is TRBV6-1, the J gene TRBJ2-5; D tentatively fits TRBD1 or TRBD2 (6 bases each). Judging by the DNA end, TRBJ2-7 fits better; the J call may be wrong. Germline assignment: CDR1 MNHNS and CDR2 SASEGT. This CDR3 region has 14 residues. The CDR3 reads CAISTGRGGYEQYF. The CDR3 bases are TGTGCCATCAGTACCGGGAGAGGGGGCTACGAGCAGTACTTC.

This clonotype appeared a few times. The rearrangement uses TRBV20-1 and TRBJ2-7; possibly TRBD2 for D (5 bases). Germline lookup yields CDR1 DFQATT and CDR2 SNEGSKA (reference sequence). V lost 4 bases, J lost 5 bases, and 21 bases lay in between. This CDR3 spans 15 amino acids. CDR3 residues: CSAISGLSYPHEQYF. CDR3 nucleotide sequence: TGCAGTGCTATAAGCGGACTCTCCTACCCCCACGAGCAGTACTTC.

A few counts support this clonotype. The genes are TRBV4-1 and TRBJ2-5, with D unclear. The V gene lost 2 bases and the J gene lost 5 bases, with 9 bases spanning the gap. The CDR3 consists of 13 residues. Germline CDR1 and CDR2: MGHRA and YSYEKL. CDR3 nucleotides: TGCGCCAGCAGCCAACGCATAGAGGAGACCCAGTACTTC. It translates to CASSQRIEETQYF.

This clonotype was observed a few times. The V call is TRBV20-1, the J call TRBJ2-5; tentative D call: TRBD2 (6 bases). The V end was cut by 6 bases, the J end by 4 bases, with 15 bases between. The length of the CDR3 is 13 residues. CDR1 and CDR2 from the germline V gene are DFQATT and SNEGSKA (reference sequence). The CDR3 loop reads CSAQKRAGETQYF. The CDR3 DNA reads TGCAGTGCCCAAAAGCGGGCAGGAGAGACCCAGTACTTC.

The CDR3 region is CASSRTEGTNEKLFF. DNA of the CDR3: TGTGCCAGTAGCCGGACGGAGGGAACTAATGAAAAACTGTTTTTT. The chain has TRBV19 and TRBJ1-4, with unresolved D. The CDR3 covers 15 residues. Between the trimmed V and J ends, which lost 6 bases and 1 base, there was a span of 12 bases. Germline CDR1 and CDR2: LNHDA and SQIVND (reference sequence).

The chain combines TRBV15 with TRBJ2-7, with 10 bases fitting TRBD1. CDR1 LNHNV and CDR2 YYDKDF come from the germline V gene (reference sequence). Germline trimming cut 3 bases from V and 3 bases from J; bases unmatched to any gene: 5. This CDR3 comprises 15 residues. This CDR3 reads CATSSYGQGGYEQYF. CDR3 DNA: TGTGCCACCAGCAGTTACGGACAGGGGGGCTACGAGCAGTACTTC.

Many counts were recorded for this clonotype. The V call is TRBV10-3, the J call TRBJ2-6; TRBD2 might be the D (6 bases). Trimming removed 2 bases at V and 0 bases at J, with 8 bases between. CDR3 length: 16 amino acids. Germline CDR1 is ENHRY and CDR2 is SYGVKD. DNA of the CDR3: TGTGCCATCAGTGAGGGGGGGAGCTCTGGGGCCAACGTCCTGACTTTC. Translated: CAISEGGSSGANVLTF.

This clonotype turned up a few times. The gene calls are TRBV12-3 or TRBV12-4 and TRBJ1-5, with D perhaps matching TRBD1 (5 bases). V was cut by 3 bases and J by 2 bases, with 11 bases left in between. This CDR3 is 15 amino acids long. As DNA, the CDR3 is TGTGCCAGCAGTTTCCGCGGAGGGGGCAATCAGCCCCAGCATTTT. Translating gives CASSFRGGGNQPQHF.

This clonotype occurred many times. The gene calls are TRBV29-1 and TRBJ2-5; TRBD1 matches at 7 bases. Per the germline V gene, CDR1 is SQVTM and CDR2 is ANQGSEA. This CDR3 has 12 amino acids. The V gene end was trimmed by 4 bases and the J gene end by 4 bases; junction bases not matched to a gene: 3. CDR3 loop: CSVAGTAETQYF. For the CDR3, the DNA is TGCAGCGTTGCTGGGACAGCAGAGACCCAGTACTTC.

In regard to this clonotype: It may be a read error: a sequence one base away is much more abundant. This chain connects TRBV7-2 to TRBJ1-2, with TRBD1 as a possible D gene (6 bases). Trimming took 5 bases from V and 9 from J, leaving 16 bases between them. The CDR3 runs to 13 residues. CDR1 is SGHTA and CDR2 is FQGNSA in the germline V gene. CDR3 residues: CASSATGWYSYTF. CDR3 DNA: TGTGCCAGCAGCGCAACAGGGTGGTACAGCTACACCTTC.

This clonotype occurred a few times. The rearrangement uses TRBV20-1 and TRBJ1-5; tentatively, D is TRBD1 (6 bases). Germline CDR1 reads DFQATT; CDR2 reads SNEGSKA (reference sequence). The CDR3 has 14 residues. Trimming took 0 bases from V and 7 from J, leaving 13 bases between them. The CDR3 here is CSARDGGRSQPQHF. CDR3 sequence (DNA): TGCAGTGCTAGAGACGGGGGGCGCAGCCAGCCCCAGCATTTT.

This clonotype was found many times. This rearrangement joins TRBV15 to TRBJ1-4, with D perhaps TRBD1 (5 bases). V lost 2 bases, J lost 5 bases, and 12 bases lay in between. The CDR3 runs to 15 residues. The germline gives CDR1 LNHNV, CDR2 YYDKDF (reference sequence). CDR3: CATSRPRGPNEKLFF. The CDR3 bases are TGTGCCACCAGCAGACCTCGGGGCCCGAATGAAAAACTGTTTTTT. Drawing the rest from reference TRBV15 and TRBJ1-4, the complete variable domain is DAMVIQNPRYQVTQFGKPVTLSCSQTLNHNVMYWYQQKSSQAPKLLFHYYDKDFNNEADTPDNFQSRRPNTSFCFLDIRSPGLGDTAMYLCATSRPRGPNEKLFFGSGTQLSVL.

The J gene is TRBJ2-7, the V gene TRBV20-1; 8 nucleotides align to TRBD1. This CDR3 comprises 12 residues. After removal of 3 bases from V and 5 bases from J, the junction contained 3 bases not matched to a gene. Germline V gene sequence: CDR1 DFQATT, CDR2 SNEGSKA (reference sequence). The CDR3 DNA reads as TGCAGTGCTAGGACAGGGGCAGACGAGCAGTACTTC. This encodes CSARTGADEQYF.

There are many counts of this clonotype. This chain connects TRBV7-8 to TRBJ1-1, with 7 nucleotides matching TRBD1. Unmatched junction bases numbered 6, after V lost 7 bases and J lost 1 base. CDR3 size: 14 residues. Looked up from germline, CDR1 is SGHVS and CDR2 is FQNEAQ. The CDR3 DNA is TGTGCCAGCACCCCCGGGACAGCGAACACTGAAGCTTTCTTT. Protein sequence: CASTPGTANTEAFF.

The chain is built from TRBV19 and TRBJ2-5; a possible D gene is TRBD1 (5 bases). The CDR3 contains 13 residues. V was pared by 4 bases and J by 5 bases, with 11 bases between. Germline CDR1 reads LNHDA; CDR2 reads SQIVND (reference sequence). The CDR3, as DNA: TGTGCCAGTAGTACCAGGGAAGTGGAGACCCAGTACTTC. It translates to CASSTREVETQYF.

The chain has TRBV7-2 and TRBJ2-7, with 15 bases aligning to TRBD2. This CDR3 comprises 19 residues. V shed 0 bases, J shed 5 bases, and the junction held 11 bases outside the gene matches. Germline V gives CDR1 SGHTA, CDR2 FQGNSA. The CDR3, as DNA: TGTGCCAGCAGCTTAGCCTTACCAACGGGACTAGCGGGAGGACACGAGCAGTACTTC. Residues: CASSLALPTGLAGGHEQYF.

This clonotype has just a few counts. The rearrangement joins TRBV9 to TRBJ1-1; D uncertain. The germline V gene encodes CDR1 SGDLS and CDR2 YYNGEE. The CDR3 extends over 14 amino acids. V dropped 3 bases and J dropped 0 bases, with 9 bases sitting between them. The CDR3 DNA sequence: TGTGCCAGCAGCGAAAGTGTTTTGAACACTGAAGCTTTCTTT. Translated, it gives CASSESVLNTEAFF.

The CDR3 nucleotides read TGTGCCAGCAGTGGAATCGGGAGTGGGACCGGGGAGCTGTTTTTT. It translates to CASSGIGSGTGELFF. This chain uses TRBV11-2 with TRBJ2-2, with D tentatively TRBD2 (6 bases). Germline V CDR1 and CDR2: SGHAT, FQNNGV. This CDR3 is built from 15 residues. V gave up 6 bases and J gave up 5 bases, with 16 bases separating them.

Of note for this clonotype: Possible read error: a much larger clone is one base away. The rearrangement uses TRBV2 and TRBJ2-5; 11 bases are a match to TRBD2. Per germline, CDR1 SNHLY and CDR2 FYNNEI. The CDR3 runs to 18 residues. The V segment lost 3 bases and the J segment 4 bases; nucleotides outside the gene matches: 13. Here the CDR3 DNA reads TGTGCCAGCAGTGATGGTTATAGTGGGACTAGCGGCGGAGAGACCCAGTACTTC. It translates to CASSDGYSGTSGGETQYF.

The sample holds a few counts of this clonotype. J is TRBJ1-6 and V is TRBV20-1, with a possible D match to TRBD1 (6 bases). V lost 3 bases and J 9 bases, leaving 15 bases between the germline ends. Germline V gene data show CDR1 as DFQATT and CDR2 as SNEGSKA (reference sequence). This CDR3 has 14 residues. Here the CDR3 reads CSASGGGVSSPLHF. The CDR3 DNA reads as TGCAGTGCTAGTGGAGGGGGGGTCAGTTCACCCCTCCACTTT.

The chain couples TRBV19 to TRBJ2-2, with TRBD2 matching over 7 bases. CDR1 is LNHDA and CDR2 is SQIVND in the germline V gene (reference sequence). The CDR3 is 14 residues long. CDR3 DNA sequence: TGTGCTAGAGGGAGCGGGACCAACACCGGGGAGCTGTTTTTT. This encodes CARGSGTNTGELFF.

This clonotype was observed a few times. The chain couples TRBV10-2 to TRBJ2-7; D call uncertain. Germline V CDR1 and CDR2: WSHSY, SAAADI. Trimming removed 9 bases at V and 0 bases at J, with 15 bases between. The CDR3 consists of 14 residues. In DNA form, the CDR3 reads TGCGCCAGTTCCAAGGGCTACCTCTCCTACGAGCAGTACTTC. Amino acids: CASSKGYLSYEQYF.

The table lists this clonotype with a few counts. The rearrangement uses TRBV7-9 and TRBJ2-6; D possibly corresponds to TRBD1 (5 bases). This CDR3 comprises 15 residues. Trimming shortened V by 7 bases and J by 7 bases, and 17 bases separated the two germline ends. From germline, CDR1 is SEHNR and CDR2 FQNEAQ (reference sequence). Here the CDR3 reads CASTLSGQQANVLTF. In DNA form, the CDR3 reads TGTGCCAGCACCCTGTCAGGGCAGCAAGCCAACGTCCTGACTTTC.

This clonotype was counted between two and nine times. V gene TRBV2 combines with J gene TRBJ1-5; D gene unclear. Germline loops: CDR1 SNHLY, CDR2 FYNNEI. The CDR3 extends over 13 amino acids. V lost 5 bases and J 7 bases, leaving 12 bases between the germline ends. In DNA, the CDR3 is TGTGCCAGCAGTCCTAAGAACGGCCAGCCCCAGCATTTT. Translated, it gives CASSPKNGQPQHF.

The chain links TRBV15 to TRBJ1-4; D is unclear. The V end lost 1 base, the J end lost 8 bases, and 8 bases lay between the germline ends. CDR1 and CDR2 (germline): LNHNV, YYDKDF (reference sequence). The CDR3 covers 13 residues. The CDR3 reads CATSRGGGEKLFF. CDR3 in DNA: TGTGCCACCAGCAGAGGGGGAGGAGAAAAACTGTTTTTT.

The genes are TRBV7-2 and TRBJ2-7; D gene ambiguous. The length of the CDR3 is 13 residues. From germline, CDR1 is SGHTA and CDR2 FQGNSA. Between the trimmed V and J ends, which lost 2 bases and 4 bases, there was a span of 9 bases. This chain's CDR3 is CASSLSSYYEQYF. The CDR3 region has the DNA TGTGCCAGCAGCTTATCCAGTTATTACGAGCAGTACTTC.

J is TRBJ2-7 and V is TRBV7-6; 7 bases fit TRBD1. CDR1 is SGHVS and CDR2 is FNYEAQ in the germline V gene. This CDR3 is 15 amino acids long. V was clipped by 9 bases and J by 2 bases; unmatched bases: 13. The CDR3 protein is CASSILTQGAYEQYF. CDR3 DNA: TGTGCCAGTAGTATTCTTACGCAGGGGGCCTACGAGCAGTACTTC.

Here the CDR3 reads CASRKWELGDSGANVLTF. CDR3 sequence (DNA): TGTGCCAGTAGAAAATGGGAACTAGGGGACTCTGGGGCCAACGTCCTGACTTTC. The chain joins TRBV19 to TRBJ2-6; D tentatively fits TRBD1 or TRBD2 (5 bases each). In germline, CDR1 is LNHDA, CDR2 SQIVND (reference sequence). The CDR3 totals 18 residues. Trimming cost V 6 bases and J 0 bases, with 18 bases left between them.

CDR3 loop: CASSPTSGRGEQYF. Written as DNA, the CDR3 is TGTGCCAGCAGCCCTACTAGCGGGAGAGGCGAGCAGTACTTC. V and J are TRBV11-2 and TRBJ2-7, with TRBD2 matching over 11 bases. Germline trimming cut 5 bases from V and 6 bases from J; bases unmatched to any gene: 6. The length of the CDR3 is 14 residues. The germline V gene encodes CDR1 SGHAT and CDR2 FQNNGV.

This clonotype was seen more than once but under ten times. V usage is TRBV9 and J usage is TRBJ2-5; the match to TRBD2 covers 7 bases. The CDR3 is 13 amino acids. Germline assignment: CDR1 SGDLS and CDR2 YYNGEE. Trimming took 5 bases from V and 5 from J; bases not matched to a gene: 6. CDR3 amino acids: CASSLWGGETQYF. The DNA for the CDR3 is TGTGCCAGCAGTTTATGGGGGGGGGAGACCCAGTACTTC.

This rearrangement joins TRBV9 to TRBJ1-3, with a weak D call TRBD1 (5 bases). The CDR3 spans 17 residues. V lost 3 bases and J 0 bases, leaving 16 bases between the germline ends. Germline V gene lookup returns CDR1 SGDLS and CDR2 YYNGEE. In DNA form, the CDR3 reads TGTGCCAGCAGCGCAGACCTGAGGGGAGACTCTGGAAACACCATATATTTT. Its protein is CASSADLRGDSGNTIYF.